Listed below are T cell receptor beta chains from one sample, sequenced in a study of identical twins. One entry per CDR3 protein, called by TCRdb with MiXCR from the 5' RACE reads. Of around 960,000 distinct CDR3 sequences detected, roughly an eighth appear once; the ten largest clones hold 1.5% to 2%. These same records also appear under a second study, on yellow fever vaccine responses in identical twins.

Sequenced material: PBMCs. These TCRs come from a woman between 18 and 29 years old in good health. The CDR3 runs from the conserved cysteine through the conserved F or W. The D gene is left open where the match is weak. Clone size appears in some rows only: once, few, many, or a class for an expanded clone.

CDR3 DNA: TGTGCCAGCAGCTTAGAGGGGATTCCGGGACTAGCGGGAGTGGGTTACAATGAGCAGTTCTTC
CDR3 protein: CASSLEGIPGLAGVGYNEQFF
D gene: TRBD2
V gene: TRBV11-2
J gene: TRBJ2-1
clone size: many

CDR3 DNA: TGTGCCAGCAGCTTGTTTGGAAGCAACACCGGGGAGCTGTTTTTT
CDR3 protein: CASSLFGSNTGELFF
D gene: -
V gene: TRBV11-2
J gene: TRBJ2-2
clone size: -

CDR3 DNA: TGTGCCAGCAGGCAAGACAATCAGCCCCAGCATTTT
CDR3 protein: CASRQDNQPQHF
D gene: -
V gene: TRBV12-3/TRBV12-4
J gene: TRBJ1-5
clone size: few

CDR3 DNA: TGTGCCATCAGTATCTGGAGAGAGAACACCGGGGAGCTGTTTTTT
CDR3 protein: CAISIWRENTGELFF
D gene: -
V gene: TRBV10-3
J gene: TRBJ2-2
clone size: few

CDR3 DNA: TGTGCCAGCAGCGGAGGGGATGAGCAGTTCTTC
CDR3 protein: CASSGGDEQFF
D gene: -
V gene: TRBV5-6
J gene: TRBJ2-1
clone size: many

CDR3 DNA: TGTGCCAGCAGCCCCGGTGCTAGCGGGATGGTCGAGCAGTACTTC
CDR3 protein: CASSPGASGMVEQYF
D gene: TRBD2
V gene: TRBV7-9
J gene: TRBJ2-7
clone size: few

CDR3 DNA: TGTGCCAGCAGCCGACCAGCACGCACTGAAGCTTTCTTT
CDR3 protein: CASSRPARTEAFF
D gene: -
V gene: TRBV11-1
J gene: TRBJ1-1
clone size: -

CDR3 DNA: TGTGCCAGCAGCGAAACCGGGACTAGCTTACGGACCGGGGAGCTGTTTTTT
CDR3 protein: CASSETGTSLRTGELFF
D gene: TRBD2
V gene: TRBV7-3
J gene: TRBJ2-2
clone size: -

CDR3 DNA: TGTGCCAGCAGAAGCTACGCCAGCATGAACACTGAAGCTTTCTTT
CDR3 protein: CASRSYASMNTEAFF
D gene: -
V gene: TRBV7-9
J gene: TRBJ1-1
clone size: few

CDR3 DNA: TGTGCCATCAGTGATACAATTCAACAGGGGGCAGGCACCGGGGAGCTGTTTTTT
CDR3 protein: CAISDTIQQGAGTGELFF
D gene: TRBD1
V gene: TRBV10-3
J gene: TRBJ2-2
clone size: -

CDR3 DNA: TGCAGCGTCACACTAAGCTCAGTACCGGGACAGAGCTCCTACAATGAGCAGTTCTTC
CDR3 protein: CSVTLSSVPGQSSYNEQFF
D gene: TRBD1
V gene: TRBV29-1
J gene: TRBJ2-1
clone size: -

CDR3 DNA: TGTGCCAGCAGCCAAGATCCGGCTTTGGGGTACGAGCAGTACTTC
CDR3 protein: CASSQDPALGYEQYF
D gene: -
V gene: TRBV3-1
J gene: TRBJ2-7
clone size: -

CDR3 DNA: TGCAGCGTCTCTGACCCGACAGGGCTAGGGCAGTTCTTC
CDR3 protein: CSVSDPTGLGQFF
D gene: TRBD1
V gene: TRBV29-1
J gene: TRBJ2-1
clone size: -

CDR3 DNA: TGTGCCAGCAACCAAGATGGGACAGCCGGTACCCTTCAGTACTTC
CDR3 protein: CASNQDGTAGTLQYF
D gene: TRBD1
V gene: TRBV12-3/TRBV12-4
J gene: TRBJ2-4
clone size: -

CDR3 DNA: TGTGCCAGCAGCCAAAGATCTCGCGAGACCCAGTACTTC
CDR3 protein: CASSQRSRETQYF
D gene: -
V gene: TRBV14
J gene: TRBJ2-5
clone size: many

CDR3 DNA: TGTGCCATCAGTGGTCGGACAGCCGGGGGGGAGAACGGGGAGCTGTTTTTT
CDR3 protein: CAISGRTAGGENGELFF
D gene: TRBD2
V gene: TRBV10-3
J gene: TRBJ2-2
clone size: -

CDR3 DNA: TGCAGTGCAGCCGGGACTAGCGGATACTACAATGAGCAGTTCTTC
CDR3 protein: CSAAGTSGYYNEQFF
D gene: TRBD2
V gene: TRBV20-1
J gene: TRBJ2-1
clone size: many

CDR3 DNA: TGCGCCAGCAGCAACGAGACAGGGTTGATCACTAATGAAAAACTGTTTTTT
CDR3 protein: CASSNETGLITNEKLFF
D gene: TRBD1
V gene: TRBV5-1
J gene: TRBJ1-4
clone size: -

CDR3 DNA: TGTGCCAGCAGCCCACCCGGGGAGCTGTTTTTT
CDR3 protein: CASSPPGELFF
D gene: -
V gene: TRBV12-3/TRBV12-4
J gene: TRBJ2-2
clone size: many

CDR3 DNA: TGTGCCAGCAGCCTGGTTTCTCCGGGAGGGTCTAGCGAGCAGTACTTC
CDR3 protein: CASSLVSPGGSSEQYF
D gene: TRBD2
V gene: TRBV13
J gene: TRBJ2-7
clone size: -

CDR3 DNA: TGTGCCAGCAGCCCCTATCCCAGCTCCTACAATGAGCAGTTCTTC
CDR3 protein: CASSPYPSSYNEQFF
D gene: -
V gene: TRBV12-3/TRBV12-4
J gene: TRBJ2-1
clone size: many

CDR3 DNA: TGTGCCAGCAGTTTGATAAGGAGACTAGCCAAAAACATTCAGTACTTC
CDR3 protein: CASSLIRRLAKNIQYF
D gene: -
V gene: TRBV28
J gene: TRBJ2-4
clone size: -

CDR3 DNA: TGCAGTGCTAGGACAGGGGATGCTGAAGCTTTCTTT
CDR3 protein: CSARTGDAEAFF
D gene: TRBD1
V gene: TRBV20-1
J gene: TRBJ1-1
clone size: many

CDR3 DNA: TGTGCCAGTAGAAACGGCGGGGGGGCAAACTCCGGGGAGCTGTTTTTT
CDR3 protein: CASRNGGGANSGELFF
D gene: TRBD2
V gene: TRBV19
J gene: TRBJ2-2
clone size: -

CDR3 DNA: TGCAGCCCGGGTCGCACAGATACGCAGTATTTT
CDR3 protein: CSPGRTDTQYF
D gene: -
V gene: TRBV7-7
J gene: TRBJ2-3
clone size: few

CDR3 DNA: TGTGCCAGCAGTCAAATGAGGGGCCATGGCTACACCTTC
CDR3 protein: CASSQMRGHGYTF
D gene: -
V gene: TRBV6-1
J gene: TRBJ1-2
clone size: many

CDR3 DNA: TGTGCCACCCAACAGGGTGCAAATGAGCAGTTCTTC
CDR3 protein: CATQQGANEQFF
D gene: -
V gene: TRBV12-3/TRBV12-4
J gene: TRBJ2-1
clone size: -

CDR3 DNA: TGTGCCAGCAGCCAAGGACAGGGGCATGGCTACACCTTC
CDR3 protein: CASSQGQGHGYTF
D gene: TRBD1
V gene: TRBV3-1
J gene: TRBJ1-2
clone size: -

CDR3 DNA: TGCAGTGCTAGAGAGGGCACAGTGCAGCCCCAGCATTTT
CDR3 protein: CSAREGTVQPQHF
D gene: -
V gene: TRBV20-1
J gene: TRBJ1-5
clone size: -

CDR3 DNA: TGTGCCAGCAGCCACGGATTGAGCACAGATACGCAGTATTTT
CDR3 protein: CASSHGLSTDTQYF
D gene: -
V gene: TRBV3-1
J gene: TRBJ2-3
clone size: few

CDR3 DNA: TGTGCCAGCAGTGAAGGGGGGGCCGACACCGGGGAGCTGTTTTTT
CDR3 protein: CASSEGGADTGELFF
D gene: -
V gene: TRBV2
J gene: TRBJ2-2
clone size: -

CDR3 DNA: TGTGCCAGCAGCTTAATTAGCGGGGGGGCCGGAGATACGCAGTATTTT
CDR3 protein: CASSLISGGAGDTQYF
D gene: TRBD2
V gene: TRBV7-2
J gene: TRBJ2-3
clone size: few

CDR3 DNA: TGCGCCAGCAGCTTGGCTTTAGCCGAATACGAGCAGTACTTC
CDR3 protein: CASSLALAEYEQYF
D gene: -
V gene: TRBV5-1
J gene: TRBJ2-7
clone size: few

CDR3 DNA: TGTGCCAGCACTTCTCCCGGGACAGGGCCCTACGAGCAGTACTTC
CDR3 protein: CASTSPGTGPYEQYF
D gene: TRBD1
V gene: TRBV28
J gene: TRBJ2-7
clone size: -

CDR3 DNA: TGTGCCAGCAGCACCCGACTAGCGGGAGAAGCAAACATTCAGTACTTC
CDR3 protein: CASSTRLAGEANIQYF
D gene: TRBD2
V gene: TRBV11-2
J gene: TRBJ2-4
clone size: few

CDR3 DNA: TGTGCCAGCAGCCAAGATCTGGGGGACAGCACAGATACGCAGTATTTT
CDR3 protein: CASSQDLGDSTDTQYF
D gene: -
V gene: TRBV3-1
J gene: TRBJ2-3
clone size: -

CDR3 DNA: TGCAGTGCTTTACGGGACCCCCGACGAACCGATGAGCAGTTCTTC
CDR3 protein: CSALRDPRRTDEQFF
D gene: -
V gene: TRBV20-1
J gene: TRBJ2-1
clone size: -

CDR3 DNA: TGTGCCAGCAGTTCCACCGGGACACCGAACACTGAAGCTTTCTTT
CDR3 protein: CASSSTGTPNTEAFF
D gene: -
V gene: TRBV28
J gene: TRBJ1-1
clone size: few